This paragraph covers one T cell receptor (beta chain) sequence. This specimen comes from a study of blood T cell repertoires in COVID-19. Some clones are missing from TCRdb's copy, which holds only in-frame ones; the method was immunoSEQ multiplex PCR. The data contain about 38,000 clones, around 84% of them seen just once; the ten biggest clones take up 1.5% to 2%. There are 14 residues in the CDR3. CDR1 is LGHDT, CDR2 YNNKEL, per germline (reference sequence). Trimming took 3 bases from V and 5 from J, leaving 10 bases between them. This clonotype originated in a man aged 55-75 years with COVID-19, enrolled during active disease. The chain uses TRBV3-1 (or the pseudogene TRBV3-2) and TRBJ2-2; D is unresolved. The specimen sequenced was peripheral blood. CDR3 sequence (DNA): TGTGCCAGCAGCCAGCCCCAAGCTACCGGGGAGCTGTTTTTT. It specifies CASSQPQATGELFF.